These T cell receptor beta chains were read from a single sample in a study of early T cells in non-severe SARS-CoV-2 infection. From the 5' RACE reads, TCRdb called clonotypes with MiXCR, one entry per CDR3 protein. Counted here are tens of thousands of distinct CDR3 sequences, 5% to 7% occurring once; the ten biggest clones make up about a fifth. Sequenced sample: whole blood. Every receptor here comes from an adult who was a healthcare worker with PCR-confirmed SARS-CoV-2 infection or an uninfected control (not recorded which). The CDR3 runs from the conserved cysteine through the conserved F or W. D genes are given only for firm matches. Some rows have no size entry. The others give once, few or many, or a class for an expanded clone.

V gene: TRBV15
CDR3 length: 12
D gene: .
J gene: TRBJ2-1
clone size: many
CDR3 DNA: TGTGCCACCAGCAGAGTCAAGAATTACCAGTTCTTC
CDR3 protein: CATSRVKNYQFF

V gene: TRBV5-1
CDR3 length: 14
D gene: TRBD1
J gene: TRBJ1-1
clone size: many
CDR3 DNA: TGCGCCAGCACTACGTCCCGGGACAGTCCTGAAGCTTTCTTT
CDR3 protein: CASTTSRDSPEAFF

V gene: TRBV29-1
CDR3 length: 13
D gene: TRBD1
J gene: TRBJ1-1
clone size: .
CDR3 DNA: TGCAGCGTGGACAGGGCGGCGAACACTGAAGCTTTCTTT
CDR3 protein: CSVDRAANTEAFF

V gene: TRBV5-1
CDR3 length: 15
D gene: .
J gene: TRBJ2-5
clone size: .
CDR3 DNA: TGCGCCAGCAGCCTCACCGGACAGCCCCAAGAGACCCAGTACTTC
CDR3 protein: CASSLTGQPQETQYF

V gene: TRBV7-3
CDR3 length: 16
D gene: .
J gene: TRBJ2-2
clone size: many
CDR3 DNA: TGTGCCAGCAGCTCGACGACAGGCTGGAACACCGGGGAGCTGTTTTTT
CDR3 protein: CASSSTTGWNTGELFF

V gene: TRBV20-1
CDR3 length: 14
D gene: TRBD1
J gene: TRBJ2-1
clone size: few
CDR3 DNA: TGCAGTGCTAGAGTCCCGCCGACAGGGGATGAGCAGTTCTTC
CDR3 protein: CSARVPPTGDEQFF

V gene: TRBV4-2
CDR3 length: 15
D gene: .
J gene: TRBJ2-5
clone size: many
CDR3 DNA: TGTGCCAGCAGCCAAGTTGGCGGACTCCAAGAGACCCAGTACTTC
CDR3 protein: CASSQVGGLQETQYF

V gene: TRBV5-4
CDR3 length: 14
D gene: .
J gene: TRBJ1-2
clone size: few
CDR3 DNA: TGTGCCAGCAGCCATCCGACATCTACGAATGGCTACACCTTC
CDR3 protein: CASSHPTSTNGYTF

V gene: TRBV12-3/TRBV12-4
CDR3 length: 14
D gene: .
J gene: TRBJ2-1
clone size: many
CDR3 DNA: TGTGCCAGCAGTTTCTCTTTTCATGTGGGGGGTTCGTTCTTC
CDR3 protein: CASSFSFHVGGSFF

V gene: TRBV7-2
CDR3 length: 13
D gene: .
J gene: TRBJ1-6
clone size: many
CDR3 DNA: TGTGCCAGCAGCTCCTCTGCGGGACGGTCCCTCCACTTT
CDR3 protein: CASSSSAGRSLHF

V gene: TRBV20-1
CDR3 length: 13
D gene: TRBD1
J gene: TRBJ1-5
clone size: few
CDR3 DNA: TGCAGTGCTAGACAGGGGGCAGGTCAGCCCCAGCATTTT
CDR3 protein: CSARQGAGQPQHF

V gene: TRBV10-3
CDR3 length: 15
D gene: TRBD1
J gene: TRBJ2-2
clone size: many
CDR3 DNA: TGTGCCATCAGTCCGGGACAGGGTCTCACCGGGGAGCTGTTTTTT
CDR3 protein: CAISPGQGLTGELFF

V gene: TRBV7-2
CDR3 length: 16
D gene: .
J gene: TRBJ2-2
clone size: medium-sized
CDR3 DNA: TGTGCCAGCAGCTTATTAGGGACGGGTGGCACCGGGGAGCTGTTTTTT
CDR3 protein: CASSLLGTGGTGELFF

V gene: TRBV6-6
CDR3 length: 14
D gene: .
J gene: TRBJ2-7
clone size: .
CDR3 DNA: TGTGCCAGCAGTTACTCGACCAGGGACTACGAGCAGTACTTC
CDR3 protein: CASSYSTRDYEQYF

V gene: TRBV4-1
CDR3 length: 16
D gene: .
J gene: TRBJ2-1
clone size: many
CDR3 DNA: TGCGCCAGCAGCCAAGTGTTGGATGGTGGGGACAATGAGCAGTTCTTC
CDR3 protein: CASSQVLDGGDNEQFF

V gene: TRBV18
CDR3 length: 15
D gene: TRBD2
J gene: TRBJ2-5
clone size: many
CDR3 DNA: TGTGCCAGCTCACCACTAGCGGGGGTACAAGAGACCCAGTACTTC
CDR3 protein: CASSPLAGVQETQYF

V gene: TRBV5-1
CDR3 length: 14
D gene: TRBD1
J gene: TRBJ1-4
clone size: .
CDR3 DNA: TGCGCCAGCAGCCAGGGACAGGTCAATGAAAAACTGTTTTTT
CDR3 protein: CASSQGQVNEKLFF

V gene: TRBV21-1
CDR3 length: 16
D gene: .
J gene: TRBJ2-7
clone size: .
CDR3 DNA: TGTGCCAGCAGCAAAGGGCTAGCGGAGGCCCTTGGCGAGCAGTACTTC
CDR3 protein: CASSKGLAEALGEQYF

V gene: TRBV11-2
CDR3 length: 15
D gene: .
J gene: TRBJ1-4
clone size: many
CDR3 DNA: TGTGCCAGCAGCTCTCTCGGTGGGGGAAGTGAAAAACTGTTTTTT
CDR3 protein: CASSSLGGGSEKLFF

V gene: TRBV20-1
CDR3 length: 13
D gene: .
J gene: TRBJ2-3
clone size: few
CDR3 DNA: TGCAGTGCCCTCTCCGGGAGTACAGATACGCAGTATTTT
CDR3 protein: CSALSGSTDTQYF

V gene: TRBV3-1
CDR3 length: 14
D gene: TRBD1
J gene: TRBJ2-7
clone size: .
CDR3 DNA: TGTGCCAGCAGCCAGGAAAACCGGGACAGGGAGCAGTACTTC
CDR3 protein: CASSQENRDREQYF

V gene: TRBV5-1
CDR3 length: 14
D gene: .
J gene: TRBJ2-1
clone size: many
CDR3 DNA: TGCGCCAGCAGTCCCTCGAGCTCCTACAATGAGCAGTTCTTC
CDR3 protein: CASSPSSSYNEQFF

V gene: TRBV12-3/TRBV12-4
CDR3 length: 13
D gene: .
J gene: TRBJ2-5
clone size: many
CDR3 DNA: TGTGCCAGCAGTTTCACGGTTCAGGAGACCCAGTACTTC
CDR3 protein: CASSFTVQETQYF

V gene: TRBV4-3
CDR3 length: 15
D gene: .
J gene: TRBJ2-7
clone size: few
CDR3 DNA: TGCGCCAGCAGCCAAGATCCGGGACAAGCCTACGAGCAGTACTTC
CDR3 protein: CASSQDPGQAYEQYF

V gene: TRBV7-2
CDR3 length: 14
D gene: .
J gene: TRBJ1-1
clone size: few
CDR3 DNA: TGTGCCAGCAGCACACCGCAGGGAAACACTGAAGCTTTCTTT
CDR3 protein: CASSTPQGNTEAFF

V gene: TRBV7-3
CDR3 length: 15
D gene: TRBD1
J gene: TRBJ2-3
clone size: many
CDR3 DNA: TGTGCCAGCAGCCCATTCGGACAGGGGGCAGATACGCAGTATTTT
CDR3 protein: CASSPFGQGADTQYF

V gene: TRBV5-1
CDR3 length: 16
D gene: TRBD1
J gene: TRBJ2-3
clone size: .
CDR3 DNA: TGCGCCAGCGAGACAGGGGGCAGTTGGAGGACAGATACGCAGTATTTT
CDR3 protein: CASETGGSWRTDTQYF